Listed here are 6 T cell receptor beta chains from one sample, sequenced in a study of blood T cell repertoires in COVID-19 (dated by TCRdb to the early 2020s). Libraries were built with the immunoSEQ multiplex PCR assay. What TCRdb holds here is the immuneACCESS table cut down to in-frame rearrangements. Part of the clones is not present; checked against another copy, under half of the missing clones reflect an unresolved V gene, and the others are unexplained. The sample table shows 300,000 to 400,000 clones, and around 86% are seen once. The ten biggest clones cover 1% of the sample. Sequencing was done on a sample of peripheral blood. These receptor sequences come from a man aged 50 to 59 with active or convalescent COVID-19.

This clone was observed a single time. This rearrangement joins TRBV2 to TRBJ2-1; 8 bases are shared with TRBD1. The CDR3 consists of 15 residues. Germline V gene lookup returns CDR1 SNHLY and CDR2 FYNNEI. V gave up 1 base and J gave up 4 bases; unmatched junction bases: 3. CDR3 protein: CASSEGQGAYNEQFF. CDR3 coding DNA: TGTGCCAGCAGTGAAGGCCAGGGGGCTTACAATGAGCAGTTCTTC.

The chain joins TRBV6-5 to TRBJ2-7; 7 bases align to TRBD1. This CDR3 region has 14 residues. Germline trimming cut 6 bases from V and 0 bases from J; bases unmatched to any gene: 5. Germline CDR1 reads MNHEY; CDR2 reads SVGAGI. CDR3 region: CASRLQGHSYEQYF. The CDR3 DNA sequence: TGTGCCAGCAGACTACAGGGGCACTCCTACGAGCAGTACTTC.

The chain carries TRBV5-6 and TRBJ2-7; no reliable D call. This CDR3 has 14 residues. Looked up from germline, CDR1 is SGHDT and CDR2 is YYEEEE. V lost 4 bases and J lost 7, with 18 bases in between. CDR3 sequence reads: CASSMGTGHLEQYF. The DNA for the CDR3 is TGTGCCAGCAGCATGGGAACTGGGCATTTGGAGCAGTACTTC.

DNA of the CDR3: TGTGCCAGCGCTACAGGGAACACTGAAGCTTTCTTT. It yields the protein CASATGNTEAFF. The chain employs TRBV2 and TRBJ1-1; TRBD1 might be the D (5 bases). V shed 8 bases and J shed 1 base, with 8 bases lying between them. Germline-derived CDR1 and CDR2 are SNHLY and FYNNEI. The length of the CDR3 is 12 residues. Using reference TRBV2 and TRBJ1-1 for the parts outside the CDR3, the full variable domain is EPEVTQTPSHQVTQMGQEVILRCVPISNHLYFYWYRQILGQKVEFLVSFYNNEISEKSEIFDDQFSVERPDGSNFTLKIRSTKLEDSAMYFCASATGNTEAFFGQGTRLTVV.

CDR3 DNA: TGTGCCAGCAGCTTAGATGTCCAGGGAACTGAAGCTTTCTTT. This encodes CASSLDVQGTEAFF. The V call is TRBV11-2, the J call TRBJ1-1; D perhaps matches TRBD1 (5 bases). This CDR3 has 14 amino acids. Trimming left V 0 bases short and J 5 bases short, with 10 bases between. Germline assignment: CDR1 SGHAT and CDR2 FQNNGV.

This sequence joins TRBV28 and TRBJ2-7; D remains ambiguous. V lost 5 bases and J lost 3, with 11 bases in between. The CDR3 spans 13 residues. Germline V CDR1 and CDR2: MDHEN, SYDVKM. The DNA for the CDR3 is TGTGCCAGCAGTCTAAGCGACGGCTACGAGCAGTACTTC. Translated: CASSLSDGYEQYF. The whole variable domain, filled in from reference TRBV28 and TRBJ2-7, reads DVKVTQSSRYLVKRTGEKVFLECVQDMDHENMFWYRQDPGLGLRLIYFSYDVKMKEKGDIPEGYSVSREKKERFSLILESASTNQTSMYLCASSLSDGYEQYFGPGTRLTVT.